This T cell receptor beta chain was observed in a study of T cells in Graves' hyperthyroidism and ophthalmopathy. Study-wide background: Blood from the periphery was taken at initial diagnosis, before any treatment.

Each ophthalmopathy patient scored at least 3 on the Clinical Activity Score and at least 4 on NOSPECS grade, with duration under 3 months. Exclusion of patients followed from uncontrolled infection, other autoimmune disease, pregnancy or lactation. This clonotype was observed many times. Amplification of TCR beta CDR3 regions used RNA as the template. HTBI primers were employed in a first-round RT-PCR of the TCR CDR3. TCRdb independently ran MiXCR on the multiplex PCR reads; one entry per CDR3 protein. The sample shows approximately 610,000 distinct CDR3 sequences, roughly 14% of them seen only once. CDR1 and CDR2 from the germline V gene are SGHRS and YFSETQ. Trimming took off 0 bases at V and 3 bases at J, with 13 bases between the two ends. The CDR3 covers 15 residues.

The receptor was isolated from a woman between 40 and 55 years old with Graves' ophthalmopathy. The material sequenced was blood. This chain joins TRBV5-1 and TRBJ2-7; D assignment may be TRBD1 or TRBD2 (5 bases each). DNA for the CDR3: TGCGCCAGCAGCTTGGCAGCCGGGACCCACTACGAGCAGTACTTC. Translated, it gives CASSLAAGTHYEQYF.